The 19 T cell receptor beta chains listed next were all sequenced from one sample in a study of early T cells in non-severe SARS-CoV-2 infection. From the 5' RACE reads, TCRdb called clonotypes with MiXCR, one entry per CDR3 protein. The sample records 70,000 to 95,000 distinct CDR3 sequences, about 11% being singletons. The sample taken for sequencing was whole blood. All receptors come from an adult who was a healthcare worker with PCR-confirmed SARS-CoV-2 infection or an uninfected control (not recorded which).

The J gene is TRBJ2-7, the V gene TRBV6-1; tentative D call: TRBD1 (5 bases). The V gene's germline CDR1 is MNHNS and CDR2 SASEGT. V was cut by 3 bases and J by 5 bases, with 14 bases left in between. This CDR3 region has 14 residues. CDR3 region: CASSDWGRPHEQYF. The CDR3 region has the DNA TGTGCCAGCAGTGACTGGGGCAGACCCCACGAGCAGTACTTC.

The table lists this clonotype with many counts. This chain uses TRBV4-1 with TRBJ1-3; D remains unclear. The CDR3 runs 12 residues. CDR1 MGHRA and CDR2 YSYEKL come from the germline V gene. Trimming took 5 bases from V and 8 from J, leaving 10 bases between them. The CDR3, as DNA: TGCGCCAGCAGCTTTACCGGGGACACCATATATTTT. Protein product: CASSFTGDTIYF.

This clonotype was recorded at least ten times. The genes are TRBV12-3 or TRBV12-4 and TRBJ2-6, with 8 bases matching TRBD2. V dropped 7 bases and J dropped 0; count of bases not matched to a gene: 8. This CDR3 has 17 residues. CDR3 amino acids: CASTAGGSSSGANVLTF. CDR3 nucleotides: TGTGCCAGCACCGCGGGGGGATCCTCCTCTGGGGCCAACGTCCTGACTTTC.

This clonotype has at least ten counts. The J gene is TRBJ2-3, the V gene TRBV6-1; TRBD1 aligns across 9 bases. In germline, CDR1 is MNHNS, CDR2 SASEGT. The CDR3 has 16 residues. Losses at the gene ends were 5 bases for V and 0 bases for J; bases not matched to a gene: 6. The CDR3 nucleotides are TGTGCCAGCAGTACCGGGACAGGGAGAAGCACAGATACGCAGTATTTT. Protein product: CASSTGTGRSTDTQYF.

This clonotype has only a few counts. This chain uses TRBV3-1 with TRBJ2-5; 8 bases align to TRBD2. Germline V gene lookup returns CDR1 LGHDT and CDR2 YNNKEL (reference sequence). The V segment lost 3 bases and the J segment 1 base; nucleotides outside the gene matches: 7. The CDR3 is 16 residues long. The CDR3 region is CASSHSGGGRQETQYF. The CDR3 DNA sequence: TGTGCCAGCAGCCACTCCGGCGGGGGGCGCCAAGAGACCCAGTACTTC.

The chain is built from TRBV4-1 and TRBJ2-3, with 9 bases lining up with TRBD2. Germline V gene lookup returns CDR1 MGHRA and CDR2 YSYEKL. CDR3 length: 14 residues. V was pared by 1 base and J by 4 bases, with 0 bases of the junction left unmatched. The CDR3 region is CASSQGTSADTQYF. The CDR3 DNA reads TGCGCCAGCAGCCAAGGGACTAGCGCAGATACGCAGTATTTT.

This clonotype was detected ten times or more. The chain combines TRBV19 with TRBJ1-5; D gene unclear. V lost 11 bases and J 2 bases, leaving 13 bases between the germline ends. Germline assignment: CDR1 LNHDA and CDR2 SQIVND (reference sequence). The CDR3 runs 13 residues. In DNA form, the CDR3 reads TGTGCCGGTCAAGGATCTGGCAATCAGCCCCAGCATTTT. Translation gives CAGQGSGNQPQHF. Full variable domain (missing parts from reference TRBV19 and TRBJ1-5): DGGITQSPKYLFRKEGQNVTLSCEQNLNHDAMYWYRQDPGQGLRLIYYSQIVNDFQKGDIAEGYSVSREKKESFPLTVTSAQKNPTAFYLCAGQGSGNQPQHFGDGTRLSIL.

Many counts were recorded for this clonotype. The V call is TRBV2, the J call TRBJ2-7; maybe TRBD1 (5 bases). Germline V CDR1 and CDR2: SNHLY, FYNNEI. Trimming cost V 6 bases and J 4 bases, with 7 bases left between them. The CDR3 length is 11 residues. The CDR3 region is CASRRQYEQYF. DNA for the CDR3: TGTGCCAGCAGACGACAGTACGAGCAGTACTTC.

The chain recombines TRBV7-2 with TRBJ2-1; 8 bases map to TRBD1. The trim removed 5 bases at V and 10 bases at J, leaving 10 bases unmatched. CDR1 and CDR2 (germline): SGHTA, FQGNSA. This CDR3 has 14 amino acids. The CDR3 sequence: CASSPGRGRGEQFF. The CDR3, as DNA: TGTGCCAGCAGCCCGGGCAGGGGGCGAGGGGAGCAGTTCTTC.

This clonotype has a handful of counts. This rearrangement joins TRBV5-1 to TRBJ1-1, with 7 bases matching TRBD1. Germline V lookup: CDR1 SGHRS, CDR2 YFSETQ. J gave up 0 bases and V 1 base, and 6 bases lay outside the gene matches. CDR3 length: 16 amino acids. CDR3 residues: CASSLQPGQMNTEAFF. The CDR3 DNA follows: TGCGCCAGCAGCTTGCAACCGGGACAGATGAACACTGAAGCTTTCTTT.

The V gene is TRBV6-2 or TRBV6-3, the J gene TRBJ1-1, with D hard to call. Germline V CDR1 and CDR2: MNHEY, SVGEGT. Trimming shortened V by 10 bases and J by 5 bases, and 11 bases separated the two germline ends. This CDR3 is built from 11 residues. As DNA, the CDR3 is TGTGCCACTAATGAGGTTACTGAAGCTTTCTTT. Encoded protein: CATNEVTEAFF.

Remarks on this clonotype: This may be a read error, as it is one base from a much larger clone. The chain joins TRBV5-4 to TRBJ2-7; perhaps TRBD2 as D (6 bases). With 4 bases removed from V and 0 bases from J, the gap between germline ends came to 8 bases. The CDR3 has 13 residues. Per the germline V gene, CDR1 is SGHNT and CDR2 is YYREEE (reference sequence). The CDR3 sequence is CASSRGTSYEQYF. The CDR3 coding sequence is TGTGCCAGCAGCCGCGGGACCTCCTACGAGCAGTACTTC.

The chain has TRBV4-3 and TRBJ1-2; TRBD1 might be the D (5 bases). The CDR3 runs 16 residues. The V gene's germline CDR1 is LGHNA and CDR2 YSLEER. V lost 0 bases to trimming and J lost 0 bases, with 11 bases between them. The CDR3 sequence is CASSQDRGIPNYGYTF. Here the CDR3 DNA reads TGCGCCAGCAGCCAAGATAGGGGCATCCCTAACTATGGCTACACCTTC.

This clonotype has a handful of counts. V and J are TRBV5-6 and TRBJ1-1; D gene unclear. The V end was cut by 2 bases, the J end by 0 bases, with 11 bases between. The CDR3 totals 15 residues. Germline V gene sequence: CDR1 SGHDT, CDR2 YYEEEE. CDR3 in amino acids: CASSFTGIMNTEAFF. The CDR3 DNA follows: TGTGCCAGCAGCTTTACGGGGATCATGAACACTGAAGCTTTCTTT.

CDR3 amino acids: CASSGTGEPSGANVLTF. In DNA form, the CDR3 reads TGTGCCAGCAGCGGGACAGGTGAACCCTCTGGGGCCAACGTCCTGACTTTC. This sequence joins TRBV4-2 and TRBJ2-6, with 8 bases that match TRBD1. CDR1 is LGHNA, CDR2 YNFKEQ, per germline. The CDR3 contains 17 residues. J was trimmed by 0 bases and V by 5 bases; bases with no gene match: 6.

This clonotype was recorded many times. The J gene is TRBJ1-1, the V gene TRBV20-1; 9 positions match TRBD1. The trim removed 6 bases at V and 0 bases at J, leaving 8 bases unmatched. From germline, CDR1 is DFQATT and CDR2 SNEGSKA (reference sequence). The CDR3 has 15 amino acids. The chain's CDR3 is CSAGDRASMNTEAFF. For the CDR3, the DNA is TGCAGTGCGGGGGACAGGGCTTCAATGAACACTGAAGCTTTCTTT.

This clonotype has a count of ten or more. The V and J genes are TRBV20-1 and TRBJ2-5, with D tentatively TRBD1 (7 bases). The germline V gene encodes CDR1 DFQATT and CDR2 SNEGSKA (reference sequence). The CDR3 extends over 15 amino acids. The V end lost 6 bases, the J end lost 5 bases, and 22 bases lay between the germline ends. In DNA form, the CDR3 reads TGCAGTGCCATCAACCCGACAGGGACTTGGGAGACCCAGTACTTC. Translated: CSAINPTGTWETQYF.

This clonotype was counted a few times. This chain links TRBV6-6 with TRBJ1-2, with D perhaps TRBD1 (5 bases). Germline lookup yields CDR1 MNHNY and CDR2 SVGAGI (reference sequence). V dropped 2 bases and J dropped 3 bases, with 7 bases sitting between them. The CDR3 consists of 13 residues. The CDR3 sequence: CASSYDRYYGYTF. DNA of the CDR3: TGTGCCAGCAGTTACGACAGATACTATGGCTACACCTTC.

This clonotype was recorded a few times. V is TRBV6-1 and J is TRBJ1-1; TRBD1 is a possible D gene (5 bases). CDR3 length: 13 residues. Germline V gene lookup returns CDR1 MNHNS and CDR2 SASEGT. V lost 4 bases to trimming and J lost 8 bases, with 14 bases between them. CDR3 nucleotides: TGTGCCAGCAGTGGGCTGCAATCAGGGGAAGCTTTCTTT. Its protein is CASSGLQSGEAFF.